The 32 T cell receptor beta chains given below trace back to one sample, sequenced in a study of blood T cells in healthy people across ages. PCR was performed a second time for about 7 to 12 cycles using a sample-barcoded 5' primer and a J-beta primer mix. TCRdb re-analysed the 5' RACE reads in MiXCR, keeping a single row per CDR3 protein. The sample yields about 1.4 million distinct CDR3 sequences, approximately 59% seen once. The source material was blood. Every receptor here comes from a man younger than 30 in good health.

This chain joins TRBV4-1 and TRBJ2-6; D is unclear. CDR3 length: 16 residues. Germline CDR1 reads MGHRA; CDR2 reads YSYEKL. With 1 base removed from V and 4 bases from J, the gap between germline ends came to 11 bases. CDR3 sequence: CASSQVTVTGANVLTF. DNA for the CDR3: TGCGCCAGCAGCCAAGTGACGGTAACAGGGGCCAACGTCCTGACTTTC.

This clonotype has just a few counts. The chain joins TRBV6-4 to TRBJ2-1; 9 bases match TRBD1. After removal of 3 bases from V and 6 bases from J, the junction contained 9 bases not matched to a gene. This CDR3 comprises 16 residues. Germline CDR1 is MRHNA and CDR2 is SNTAGT. CDR3 protein: CASSESPGQGINEQFF. The CDR3 region has the DNA TGTGCCAGCAGTGAGTCCCCGGGACAGGGAATCAATGAGCAGTTCTTC.

The genes are TRBV4-1 and TRBJ1-2; TRBD1 matches 7 bases. The CDR3 contains 15 residues. Germline V gene lookup returns CDR1 MGHRA and CDR2 YSYEKL. V was pared by 4 bases and J by 4 bases, with 9 bases of the junction left unmatched. The CDR3 nucleotides read TGCGCCAGCAGCCTACGACAGGGTTACGCCTATGGCTACACCTTC. Translating it yields CASSLRQGYAYGYTF.

In its sample, this clonotype was seen many times. A junction end diverges from the germline sequence, so it may reflect a read error. The chain combines TRBV7-9 with TRBJ1-2; D uncertain. CDR1 and CDR2 from the germline V gene are SEHNR and FQNEAQ (reference sequence). The CDR3 is 11 residues long. This chain's CDR3 is CASSLEGGYTF. The CDR3, as DNA: TGTGCCAGCAGTTTAGAGGGTGGCTACACCTTC.

CDR3 sequence: CAIRDGQGKTYEQYF. CDR3 DNA sequence: TGTGCCATCAGGGACGGACAGGGAAAAACCTACGAGCAGTACTTC. V and J are TRBV10-3 and TRBJ2-7; 8 bases fit TRBD1. This CDR3 comprises 15 residues. CDR1 is ENHRY, CDR2 SYGVKD, per germline. V lost 6 bases to trimming and J lost 2 bases; unmatched junction nucleotides: 9.

This clonotype was recorded once. The CDR3 reads CASSLFGYRLALDEQFF. CDR3 nucleotide sequence: TGTGCCAGCAGCTTGTTCGGGTATAGACTAGCCCTCGATGAGCAGTTCTTC. The chain carries TRBV5-5 and TRBJ2-1; 7 bases line up with TRBD2. Losses at the gene ends were 1 base for V and 8 bases for J; bases not matched to a gene: 15. Germline loops: CDR1 SGHKS, CDR2 YYEKEE (reference sequence). CDR3 size: 17 residues.

This clonotype was detected only a few times. The chain recombines TRBV6-5 with TRBJ2-3; D gene uncertain. V was trimmed by 5 bases and J by 1 base, leaving 10 bases between them. The CDR3 totals 14 residues. The germline CDR1 and CDR2 sequences are MNHEY and SVGAGI. CDR3 DNA: TGTGCCAGCAGTAGGACCTGGGGCACAGATACGCAGTATTTT. Residues: CASSRTWGTDTQYF.

The chain is built from TRBV27 and TRBJ2-3; D ambiguous. V was trimmed by 3 bases and J by 4 bases, leaving 20 bases between them. The CDR3 runs to 17 residues. Germline V gene lookup returns CDR1 MNHEY and CDR2 SMNVEV (reference sequence). CDR3 in DNA: TGTGCCAGCAGTTTTGGCCCCGGCGGTGGGTCCCCAGATACGCAGTATTTT. Translated, it gives CASSFGPGGGSPDTQYF.

This clonotype showed up just once. One end of the junction fails to match germline, which may point to a read error. V usage is TRBV27 and J usage is TRBJ2-1, with D possibly TRBD2 on 6 matching bases. The CDR3 runs to 15 residues. Germline V lookup: CDR1 MNHEY, CDR2 SMNVEV (reference sequence). CDR3 protein: CASSLTWDSNNEQFF. The CDR3 nucleotides are TGTGCCAGCAGTCTGACTTGGGACTCCAACAATGAGCAGTTCTTC.

This chain uses TRBV12-3 or TRBV12-4 with TRBJ1-1; D uncertain. V lost 5 bases and J 8 bases, leaving 15 bases between the germline ends. The CDR3 length is 13 residues. Here the CDR3 DNA reads TGTGCCAGCAGTAGGGTGGTGGGGTCCGAAGCTTTCTTT. Its protein is CASSRVVGSEAFF.

V is TRBV25-1 and J is TRBJ2-7, with 11 bases lining up with TRBD2. Germline CDR1 MGHDK, CDR2 SYGVNS. The length of the CDR3 is 16 residues. J was trimmed by 4 bases and V by 10 bases; bases with no gene match: 15. For the CDR3, the DNA is TGTGCCACCCAAGGCCCCCCGACTAGCGGGAAATACGAGCAGTACTTC. Its protein is CATQGPPTSGKYEQYF.

This clonotype was detected a few times. The chain joins TRBV20-1 to TRBJ2-1, with a weak D call TRBD2 (5 bases). Germline V lookup: CDR1 DFQATT, CDR2 SNEGSKA (reference sequence). The CDR3 runs to 13 residues. The ends were cut back, 1 base at V and 7 bases at J, with 11 bases in the middle. This chain's CDR3 is CSARVVATNEQFF. DNA for the CDR3: TGCAGTGCTAGAGTGGTAGCGACTAATGAGCAGTTCTTC.

The chain has TRBV5-1 and TRBJ2-3, with D perhaps TRBD2 (5 bases). Deletions cut 1 base from V and 5 bases from J, with 5 bases between. Germline values: CDR1 SGHRS, CDR2 YFSETQ. CDR3 length: 12 amino acids. CDR3 sequence (DNA): TGCGCCAGCAGCTTGCGGGAAGATACGCAGTATTTT. This codes for CASSLREDTQYF.

The chain combines TRBV25-1 with TRBJ1-4; no firm D call. The CDR3 contains 14 residues. CDR1 MGHDK and CDR2 SYGVNS come from the germline V gene. The V end was cut by 3 bases, the J end by 8 bases, with 13 bases between. The CDR3 DNA is TGTGCCAGCAGTGATTCCACATTTAGCGAAAAACTGTTTTTT. Translation: CASSDSTFSEKLFF.

This clonotype was seen a handful of times. The V and J genes are TRBV12-3 or TRBV12-4 and TRBJ2-7; 7 nucleotides match TRBD2. J gave up 3 bases and V 5 bases, and 10 bases lay outside the gene matches. This CDR3 has 15 residues. The CDR3 DNA follows: TGTGCCAGCAGTCCTCAAGCGGGGCACGGCTACGAGCAGTACTTC. Translated: CASSPQAGHGYEQYF.

V usage is TRBV10-2 and J usage is TRBJ1-1, with 8 bases identical to TRBD1. The CDR3 totals 14 residues. V shed 6 bases, J shed 4 bases, and the junction held 7 bases outside the gene matches. Germline loops: CDR1 WSHSY, CDR2 SAAADI. As DNA, the CDR3 is TGCGCCAGCAGAGCAGGGGGCATCAGCACTGAAGCTTTCTTT. This translates into CASRAGGISTEAFF.

This chain connects TRBV6-1 to TRBJ2-2, with 11 nucleotides matching TRBD1. The V segment lost 4 bases and the J segment 5 bases; nucleotides outside the gene matches: 18. There are 20 residues in the CDR3. CDR1 is MNHNS and CDR2 is SASEGT in the germline V gene. The CDR3, as DNA: TGTGCCAGCAGTGGGCCAGGACAGGGGGCGTACCCGGGAAGAACCGGGGAGCTGTTTTTT. Amino acids: CASSGPGQGAYPGRTGELFF.

The V and J genes are TRBV29-1 and TRBJ2-5; D may be TRBD2 (7 bases). CDR3 size: 15 residues. V was cut by 6 bases and J by 2 bases, with 19 bases left in between. Germline CDR1 is SQVTM and CDR2 is ANQGSEA. The CDR3 protein is CSVAGGGGVQETQYF. The CDR3 region has the DNA TGCAGCGTCGCGGGCGGGGGCGGTGTACAAGAGACCCAGTACTTC.

This chain joins TRBV12-5 and TRBJ2-7; D is unclear. In germline, CDR1 is LGHNT, CDR2 FRNRAP. V gave up 1 base and J gave up 5 bases, with 3 bases separating them. The CDR3 extends over 11 amino acids. The CDR3 DNA is TGTGCTAGTGGTTTGGCGAACGAGCAGTACTTC. Translated: CASGLANEQYF.

The rearrangement uses TRBV29-1 and TRBJ2-5; unclear D gene. CDR3 length equals 14 residues. Trimming removed 1 base from V and 4 bases from J, with 13 bases in between. Looked up from germline, CDR1 is SQVTM and CDR2 is ANQGSEA. CDR3 in amino acids: CSVEGDQEIETQYF. The CDR3 DNA reads as TGCAGCGTTGAAGGAGATCAGGAGATAGAGACCCAGTACTTC.

The J gene is TRBJ2-4, the V gene TRBV11-2, with D uncertain. V was shortened by 0 bases and J by 8 bases, with 17 bases between the two germline ends. The CDR3 spans 16 residues. CDR1 is SGHAT, CDR2 FQNNGV, per germline. For the CDR3, the DNA is TGTGCCAGCAGCTTAGATGTCGTTGTAGGTCTTTACATTCAGTACTTC. The encoded protein is CASSLDVVVGLYIQYF. The full variable domain, with the rest looked up from reference TRBV11-2 and TRBJ2-4, is EAGVAQSPRYKIIEKRQSVAFWCNPISGHATLYWYQQILGQGPKLLIQFQNNGVVDDSQLPKDRFSAERLKGVDSTLKIQPAKLEDSAVYLCASSLDVVVGLYIQYFGAGTRLSVL.

The rearrangement links TRBV7-9 to TRBJ1-1; D is unclear. This CDR3 spans 12 amino acids. Germline V gene data show CDR1 as SEHNR and CDR2 as FQNEAQ (reference sequence). Trimming took off 5 bases at V and 8 bases at J, with 12 bases between the two ends. The chain's CDR3 is CASSKKTLEAFF. The CDR3 bases are TGTGCCAGCAGCAAGAAAACCCTAGAAGCTTTCTTT.

This clonotype was found a few times. The chain is built from TRBV6-5 and TRBJ1-6; D may be TRBD1 (6 bases). Per germline, CDR1 MNHEY and CDR2 SVGAGI. The CDR3 length is 13 residues. V was clipped by 5 bases and J by 7 bases, with 9 bases between them. CDR3 DNA sequence: TGTGCCAGCAGTGACACAGGGAATTCACCCCTCCACTTT. Amino acid sequence: CASSDTGNSPLHF.

The gene calls are TRBV27 and TRBJ2-4; perhaps TRBD2 as D (6 bases). The CDR3 sequence is 16 residues long. The germline V and J ends were trimmed by 6 bases and 0 bases, with 15 bases remaining between them. Germline CDR1 is MNHEY and CDR2 is SMNVEV (reference sequence). The CDR3 bases are TGTGCCAGCAGATCTATAGCGGTTTTAGCCAAAAACATTCAGTACTTC. This sequence encodes CASRSIAVLAKNIQYF.

This chain joins TRBV6-6 and TRBJ2-5; TRBD1 aligns across 9 bases. The assigned J gene may be wrong: the sequence end matches TRBJ2-7 better. The CDR3 is 15 residues long. From germline, CDR1 is MNHNY and CDR2 SVGAGI (reference sequence). CDR3 residues: CASSYPRTGEGEQYF. DNA of the CDR3: TGTGCCAGCAGTTACCCGAGGACAGGGGAAGGCGAGCAGTACTTC.

CDR3 amino acids: CASSPTPPEGNEQFF. The DNA of the CDR3 is TGTGCCAGCAGTCCTACTCCCCCAGAGGGCAATGAGCAGTTCTTC. The rearrangement joins TRBV12-3 or TRBV12-4 to TRBJ2-1; maybe TRBD2 (5 bases). The CDR3 extends over 15 amino acids. Trimming left V 5 bases short and J 6 bases short, with 17 bases between.

A few counts support this clonotype. This rearrangement joins TRBV20-1 to TRBJ2-7; possibly TRBD2 for D (5 bases). The CDR3 spans 15 residues. V was clipped by 0 bases and J by 5 bases, with 17 bases between them. The germline CDR1 and CDR2 sequences are DFQATT and SNEGSKA (reference sequence). CDR3 sequence (DNA): TGCAGTGCTAGAGATGCGTCCCGGGGATTCGACGAGCAGTACTTC. Its translation is CSARDASRGFDEQYF.

V is TRBV2 and J is TRBJ2-3; no definite D call. V was trimmed by 9 bases and J by 3 bases, leaving 16 bases between them. Germline CDR1 is SNHLY and CDR2 is FYNNEI. This CDR3 has 14 residues. The CDR3 coding sequence is TGTGCCAGATCCATAAAGGGTTCGACAGATACGCAGTATTTT. This encodes CARSIKGSTDTQYF.

Concerning this clonotype: The CDR3 ends on some other residue instead of the conserved phenylalanine or tryptophan, so this is likely a read error. V and J are TRBV12-3 or TRBV12-4 and TRBJ2-1, with D possibly TRBD2 on 6 matching bases. The CDR3 loop spans 13 amino acids. V lost 2 bases to trimming and J lost 7 bases, with 9 bases between them. The CDR3 bases are TGTGCCAGCAGTTTACGGGGGTGGAATGAGCAGTTCTTA. Residues: CASSLRGWNEQFL.

The V gene is TRBV4-1, the J gene TRBJ1-2; a possible D gene is TRBD1 (6 bases). The V and J ends lost 1 base and 1 base respectively, with 10 bases between them. The CDR3 runs 15 residues. Germline V gives CDR1 MGHRA, CDR2 YSYEKL. CDR3 DNA: TGCGCCAGCAGCCAAGGGACAGAAATTAACTATGGCTACACCTTC. It specifies CASSQGTEINYGYTF.

This clonotype was seen a single time. The genes are TRBV15 and TRBJ2-4; the match to TRBD2 covers 11 bases. The CDR3 length is 15 residues. Germline V CDR1 and CDR2: LNHNV, YYDKDF (reference sequence). Trimming took 6 bases from V and 6 from J; bases not matched to a gene: 7. The CDR3 bases are TGTGCCACCAGTCCGAGACTAGCGGGACTAAACATTCAGTACTTC. Translating gives CATSPRLAGLNIQYF.

CDR3 residues: CASSSRNNEKLFF. The CDR3 coding sequence is TGTGCCAGCAGTTCCCGCAATAATGAAAAACTGTTTTTT. This chain joins TRBV28 and TRBJ1-4; D not resolved. The V gene lost 4 bases and the J gene lost 4 bases, with 7 bases spanning the gap. The length of the CDR3 is 13 residues. The germline V gene encodes CDR1 MDHEN and CDR2 SYDVKM.